A single sample gave rise to the 26 T cell receptor beta chains below, sequenced in a study of PD-1 blockade in classical Hodgkin lymphoma. Here immunoSEQ multiplex PCR was the method, and the copy in TCRdb shows in-frame clones only, minus some. This repertoire shows approximately 25,000 clones, around 90% found once; its top ten account for approximately 0.53%. Time point reported: newly diagnosed, previously untreated cHL patient sample. Negative magnetic selection isolated CD4+ T cells from thawed PBMCs. The material sequenced was CD4+ T cells from blood. Receptor source: a human donor with classical Hodgkin lymphoma.

The rearrangement uses TRBV2 and TRBJ2-1; tentative D call: TRBD1 (6 bases). V gave up 3 bases and J gave up 3 bases, with 18 bases separating them. The CDR3 is 17 amino acids. The germline CDR1 and CDR2 sequences are SNHLY and FYNNEI. The CDR3 DNA sequence: TGTGCCAGCAGTGACAGACAGGCTTTCACTGTCTACAATGAGCAGTTCTTC. It translates to CASSDRQAFTVYNEQFF.

This clone was counted once. This chain joins TRBV28 and TRBJ2-3; D is ambiguous. Trimming shortened V by 5 bases and J by 0 bases, and 6 bases separated the two germline ends. The CDR3 has 13 amino acids. Per germline, CDR1 MDHEN and CDR2 SYDVKM. Here the CDR3 reads CASSRPSTDTQYF. In DNA form, the CDR3 reads TGTGCCAGCAGTCGGCCGAGCACAGATACGCAGTATTTT. The full variable domain, completed using reference TRBV28 and TRBJ2-3, is DVKVTQSSRYLVKRTGEKVFLECVQDMDHENMFWYRQDPGLGLRLIYFSYDVKMKEKGDIPEGYSVSREKKERFSLILESASTNQTSMYLCASSRPSTDTQYFGPGTRLTVL.

This clone was observed a few times. The gene calls are TRBV30 and TRBJ1-6; 8 nucleotides agree with TRBD1. With 2 bases clipped from V and 5 bases from J, the junction kept 2 bases outside the gene matches. Germline assignment: CDR1 GTSNPN and CDR2 SVGIG (reference sequence). The CDR3 length is 14 residues. Written as DNA, the CDR3 is TGTGCCTGGAGTAAGGGACAGGATAATTCACCCCTCCACTTT. This codes for CAWSKGQDNSPLHF.

This chain uses TRBV5-1 with TRBJ2-1, with 8 bases lining up with TRBD2. CDR3 length equals 15 residues. Trimming removed 0 bases from V and 5 bases from J; junction bases left unmatched: 4. The germline gives CDR1 SGHRS, CDR2 YFSETQ. CDR3 nucleotide sequence: TGCGCCAGCAGCTTGGCTTTAGCGGGGCACAATGAGCAGTTCTTC. Translating it yields CASSLALAGHNEQFF. The entire variable domain, with the rest obtained from reference TRBV5-1 and TRBJ2-1, is as follows: KAGVTQTPRYLIKTRGQQVTLSCSPISGHRSVSWYQQTPGQGLQFLFEYFSETQRNKGNFPGRFSGRQFSNSRSEMNVSTLELGDSALYLCASSLALAGHNEQFFGPGTRLTVL.

This clone was seen only once. V usage is TRBV19 and J usage is TRBJ1-1; unclear D gene. This CDR3 is 15 amino acids long. V lost 3 bases, J lost 6 bases, and 17 bases lay in between. Germline lookup yields CDR1 LNHDA and CDR2 SQIVND (reference sequence). The CDR3 spells CASSMRVGREAEAFF. Here the CDR3 DNA reads TGTGCCAGTAGTATGAGGGTGGGGAGGGAGGCTGAAGCTTTCTTT.

This clone was recorded once. The chain links TRBV27 to TRBJ2-3; D gene unclear. This CDR3 has 13 amino acids. CDR1 is MNHEY and CDR2 is SMNVEV in the germline V gene (reference sequence). The V end lost 5 bases, the J end lost 7 bases, and 13 bases lay between the germline ends. The CDR3 here is CASSTQPPYTQYF. CDR3 sequence (DNA): TGTGCCAGCAGTACCCAACCCCCCTATACGCAGTATTTT.

The chain employs TRBV7-2 and TRBJ1-1; 7 bases match TRBD1. CDR3 size: 15 residues. V was pared by 5 bases and J by 1 base, with 7 bases of the junction left unmatched. Germline V lookup: CDR1 SGHTA, CDR2 FQGNSA. The CDR3 bases are TGTGCCAGCAGCAACATTAACAGGGGGAACACTGAAGCTTTCTTT. Protein sequence: CASSNINRGNTEAFF.

The V gene is TRBV14, the J gene TRBJ2-3; no clear D gene. V was trimmed by 1 base and J by 0 bases, leaving 5 bases between them. Germline CDR1 is SGHDN and CDR2 is FVKESK. The CDR3 sequence is 14 residues long. The CDR3 loop is CASSQVSSTDTQYF. CDR3 bases: TGTGCCAGCAGCCAAGTCTCGAGCACAGATACGCAGTATTTT. The whole variable domain, remainder taken from reference TRBV14 and TRBJ2-3, is EAGVTQFPSHSVIEKGQTVTLRCDPISGHDNLYWYRRVMGKEIKFLLHFVKESKQDESGMPNNRFLAERTGGTYSTLKVQPAELEDSGVYFCASSQVSSTDTQYFGPGTRLTVL.

The V call is TRBV10-3, the J call TRBJ2-7; D gene uncertain. V was pared by 5 bases and J by 6 bases, with 17 bases between. The CDR3 covers 14 residues. The germline V gene has CDR1 ENHRY and CDR2 SYGVKD. CDR3 DNA: TGTGCCATCAGTAGGCTAACCCCCGGCGGCGAGCAGTACTTC. It specifies CAISRLTPGGEQYF.

The chain carries TRBV5-6 and TRBJ2-2; D is possibly TRBD1 (5 bases). This CDR3 has 16 residues. Germline loops: CDR1 SGHDT, CDR2 YYEEEE. Trimming shortened V by 0 bases and J by 5 bases, and 14 bases separated the two germline ends. The CDR3 region has the DNA TGTGCCAGCAGCTTGGCCCCGATAGGGGTGACCGGGGAGCTGTTTTTT. This sequence encodes CASSLAPIGVTGELFF. The full variable domain, rest sourced from reference TRBV5-6 and TRBJ2-2, is DAGVTQSPTHLIKTRGQQVTLRCSPKSGHDTVSWYQQALGQGPQFIFQYYEEEERQRGNFPDRFSGHQFPNYSSELNVNALLLGDSALYLCASSLAPIGVTGELFFGEGSRLTVL.

The chain is built from TRBV18 and TRBJ1-6; possible D gene TRBD1, 5 bases. Germline V gene data show CDR1 as KGHSH and CDR2 as LQKENI. This CDR3 is built from 16 residues. Trimming took 2 bases from V and 5 from J, leaving 13 bases between them. The CDR3 coding sequence is TGTGCCAGCTCACCAAGGGGAGCGTCCGATAATTCACCCCTCCACTTT. Amino acid sequence: CASSPRGASDNSPLHF.

The chain is built from TRBV19 and TRBJ2-1; D is undetermined. CDR1 is LNHDA and CDR2 is SQIVND in the germline V gene (reference sequence). V was trimmed by 3 bases and J by 0 bases, leaving 15 bases between them. The CDR3 is made up of 17 amino acids. CDR3 region: CASSMFQRRSSYNEQFF. In nucleotides, the CDR3 is TGTGCCAGTAGTATGTTCCAGCGCCGAAGCTCCTACAATGAGCAGTTCTTC. Combining the CDR3 with reference TRBV19 and TRBJ2-1 gives the whole variable domain DGGITQSPKYLFRKEGQNVTLSCEQNLNHDAMYWYRQDPGQGLRLIYYSQIVNDFQKGDIAEGYSVSREKKESFPLTVTSAQKNPTAFYLCASSMFQRRSSYNEQFFGPGTRLTVL.

The rearrangement joins TRBV5-1 to TRBJ2-4; D is uncertain. Trimming removed 0 bases at V and 8 bases at J, with 9 bases between. Germline V gene data show CDR1 as SGHRS and CDR2 as YFSETQ. The CDR3 is 13 amino acids. CDR3: CASSLDVQDIQYF. The CDR3 DNA reads TGCGCCAGCAGCTTGGACGTTCAGGACATTCAGTACTTC.

The chain is built from TRBV10-3 and TRBJ2-5, with 9 nucleotides matching TRBD1. This CDR3 has 15 residues. Losses at the gene ends were 6 bases for V and 5 bases for J; bases not matched to a gene: 10. Germline V gene sequence: CDR1 ENHRY, CDR2 SYGVKD. CDR3 in amino acids: CAISPGTGSLETQYF. For the CDR3, the DNA is TGTGCCATCAGCCCAGGGACAGGGTCATTGGAGACCCAGTACTTC.

The chain carries TRBV18 and TRBJ2-1; 7 nucleotides line up with TRBD1. The CDR3 sequence is 16 residues long. The germline V gene has CDR1 KGHSH and CDR2 LQKENI. J lost 6 bases, V lost 0 bases, and 8 bases had no gene match. CDR3 nucleotide sequence: TGTGCCAGCTCACCACCGTCGCCGACAGGGCGCAATGAGCAGTTCTTC. This encodes CASSPPSPTGRNEQFF. Supplemented by reference TRBV18 and TRBJ2-1, the full variable domain reads NAGVMQNPRHLVRRRGQEARLRCSPMKGHSHVYWYRQLPEEGLKFMVYLQKENIIDESGMPKERFSAEFPKEGPSILRIQQVVRGDSAAYFCASSPPSPTGRNEQFFGPGTRLTVL.

Of note for this clone: The sample carries other DNA sequences with the same CDR3. The genes are TRBV19 and TRBJ1-2, with 9 bases lining up with TRBD1. Germline V gene data show CDR1 as LNHDA and CDR2 as SQIVND (reference sequence). V lost 6 bases and J lost 1; bases outside the gene matches: 9. This CDR3 has 16 residues. CDR3 sequence (DNA): TGTGCCAGTAGGACAGGGGGTGAGATGTTTAACTATGGCTACACCTTC. Encoded protein: CASRTGGEMFNYGYTF.

V and J are TRBV11-2 and TRBJ2-7; 10 nucleotides match TRBD2. V was clipped by 2 bases and J by 5 bases; unmatched bases: 6. The CDR3 spans 15 residues. Germline V gene data show CDR1 as SGHAT and CDR2 as FQNNGV. The CDR3 coding sequence is TGTGCCAGCAGCTTACAAGCGGGGGGGTTGGACGAGCAGTACTTC. Amino acids: CASSLQAGGLDEQYF.

The rearrangement joins TRBV7-9 to TRBJ1-3; 10 positions agree with TRBD1. The CDR3 is 16 residues long. V shed 5 bases and J 4 bases; nucleotides not matched to a gene: 8. Germline V gene lookup returns CDR1 SEHNR and CDR2 FQNEAQ (reference sequence). CDR3 region: CASSPDRGQWGNTIYF. CDR3 DNA: TGTGCCAGCAGCCCCGACAGGGGGCAATGGGGAAACACCATATATTTT. Complete variable domain (other parts from reference TRBV7-9 and TRBJ1-3): DTGVSQNPRHKITKRGQNVTFRCDPISEHNRLYWYRQTLGQGPEFLTYFQNEAQLEKSRLLSDRFSAERPKGSFSTLEIQRTEQGDSAMYLCASSPDRGQWGNTIYFGEGSWLTVV.

This clone has only one observation. The chain carries TRBV9 and TRBJ2-1, with 10 bases that match TRBD1. The germline gives CDR1 SGDLS, CDR2 YYNGEE. The CDR3 is 16 amino acids. V lost 0 bases and J lost 10; bases outside the gene matches: 10. CDR3 nucleotides: TGTGCCAGCAGCGTAGGGAGGGACAGGGGAGAGTGGGAGCAGTTCTTC. Protein product: CASSVGRDRGEWEQFF.

V is TRBV7-8 and J is TRBJ2-3; 12 positions agree with TRBD2. There are 16 residues in the CDR3. V lost 5 bases to trimming and J lost 1 base; unmatched junction nucleotides: 4. The V gene's germline CDR1 is SGHVS and CDR2 FQNEAQ. As DNA, the CDR3 is TGTGCCAGCAGCACGCTAGCGGGGGGGGGCACAGATACGCAGTATTTT. Translation: CASSTLAGGGTDTQYF.

The count of this clone is one. The genes are TRBV7-8 and TRBJ1-1, with 10 nucleotides matching TRBD1. V shed 6 bases, J shed 4 bases, and the junction held 11 bases outside the gene matches. The V gene's germline CDR1 is SGHVS and CDR2 FQNEAQ. The CDR3 covers 16 residues. The CDR3 sequence: CASSFGDRGFGTEAFF. As DNA, the CDR3 is TGTGCCAGCAGTTTCGGGGACAGGGGATTCGGCACTGAAGCTTTCTTT. Based on the CDR3 plus reference TRBV7-8 and TRBJ1-1, the full variable domain is GAGVSQSPRYKVAKRGQDVALRCDPISGHVSLFWYQQALGQGPEFLTYFQNEAQLDKSGLPSDRFFAERPEGSVSTLKIQRTQQEDSAVYLCASSFGDRGFGTEAFFGQGTRLTVV.

The CDR3 reads CASSLLQGLKQGGQYF. Written as DNA, the CDR3 is TGTGCCAGCAGCTTGCTTCAGGGGCTTAAACAGGGTGGGCAGTATTTT. The V gene is TRBV5-5, the J gene TRBJ2-3; a possible D gene is TRBD1 (6 bases). The length of the CDR3 is 16 residues. Germline V gene lookup returns CDR1 SGHKS and CDR2 YYEKEE (reference sequence). Trimming took 1 base from V and 11 from J, leaving 23 bases between them.

The V and J genes are TRBV5-1 and TRBJ2-3, with TRBD2 as a possible D gene (5 bases). Trimming cost V 3 bases and J 3 bases, with 14 bases left between them. The length of the CDR3 is 15 residues. Germline CDR1 and CDR2: SGHRS and YFSETQ. This CDR3 reads CASSSLEPLTDTQYF. DNA of the CDR3: TGCGCCAGCAGCTCACTAGAACCGTTGACAGATACGCAGTATTTT.

The rearrangement links TRBV4-3 to TRBJ1-1, with 8 bases that match TRBD1. Germline V gene data show CDR1 as LGHNA and CDR2 as YSLEER. The CDR3 length is 15 residues. The J segment lost 1 base and the V segment lost 3 bases, leaving 4 bases of the junction unmatched. The CDR3 sequence: CASSHGDRPNTEAFF. The CDR3 bases are TGCGCCAGCAGCCACGGGGACAGGCCGAACACTGAAGCTTTCTTT.

This clone was seen more than once but under ten times. The chain joins TRBV7-8 to TRBJ2-1, with D possibly being TRBD1 or TRBD2 (5 bases each). The germline gives CDR1 SGHVS, CDR2 FQNEAQ. Trimming left V 2 bases short and J 1 base short, with 9 bases between. The CDR3 sequence is 15 residues long. CDR3 nucleotide sequence: TGTGCCAGCAGCTTAATTGGGGGATCCTACAATGAGCAGTTCTTC. Amino acid sequence: CASSLIGGSYNEQFF.

J is TRBJ1-5 and V is TRBV7-2, with D perhaps matching TRBD1 (6 bases). Germline CDR1 SGHTA, CDR2 FQGNSA. V lost 3 bases, J lost 6 bases, and 9 bases lay in between. The CDR3 loop spans 13 amino acids. CDR3 bases: TGTGCCAGCAGCTTGAGGGGGACTCAGCCCCAGCATTTT. Its protein product is CASSLRGTQPQHF.